Described below is a single TCR beta chain sequence and its context. The repertoire was sequenced with immunoSEQ multiplex PCR; TCRdb's copy has only in-frame clones and lacks some. Among about 35,000 clones listed, around 87% were seen once. This CDR3 region has 16 residues. Germline CDR1 is KGHDR and CDR2 is SFDVKD. The V segment lost 5 bases and the J segment 1 base; nucleotides outside the gene matches: 5. This sample stems from a study of blood T cell repertoires in COVID-19. In the study overall: Acute-phase and convalescent COVID-19 samples originated in the United States, Italy and Spain.

The TCR was taken from a man aged 80 or over with active COVID-19. The chain recombines TRBV24-1 with TRBJ2-2; 8 nucleotides line up with TRBD1. Sequencing input: peripheral blood. CDR3 coding DNA: TGTGCCACCAGTGTAGGCGGGACAGGGAACACCGGGGAGCTGTTTTTT. Translation gives CATSVGGTGNTGELFF.